The 6 T cell receptor beta chains below were found in one sample sequenced in a study of cytomegalovirus exposure and HLA in healthy donors. Produced via immunoSEQ multiplex PCR; TCRdb's table is partial and in-frame only. The sample lists under 200,000 clones, roughly nine tenths occurring once. What was sequenced was PBMCs. The source is a woman aged 25 to 39 in good health and CMV-seronegative.

This clone has a single count. The chain combines TRBV28 with TRBJ1-4; D possibly corresponds to TRBD1 (5 bases). V was pared by 2 bases and J by 5 bases, with 9 bases between. The germline CDR1 and CDR2 sequences are MDHEN and SYDVKM. CDR3 length: 14 amino acids. DNA of the CDR3: TGTGCCAGCAGTTTAGGAGGGGTCAATGAAAAACTGTTTTTT. Translated, it gives CASSLGGVNEKLFF.

The rearrangement links TRBV4-3 to TRBJ2-5; possibly TRBD2 for D (6 bases). Germline V lookup: CDR1 LGHNA, CDR2 YSLEER. V lost 1 base, J lost 5 bases, and 17 bases lay in between. This CDR3 contains 16 residues. The CDR3 spells CASSQARITRGETQYF. The CDR3 DNA is TGCGCCAGCAGCCAAGCCCGTATAACGCGGGGCGAGACCCAGTACTTC.

The CDR3 region is CASSLGQTNYGYTF. The CDR3 coding sequence is TGTGCCAGCAGCTTGGGACAGACCAACTATGGCTACACCTTC. The J gene is TRBJ1-2, the V gene TRBV9; 7 nucleotides line up with TRBD1. Germline trimming cut 4 bases from V and 2 bases from J; bases unmatched to any gene: 5. The CDR3 runs 14 residues. Per the germline V gene, CDR1 is SGDLS and CDR2 is YYNGEE. Using reference TRBV9 and TRBJ1-2 for the parts outside the CDR3, the full variable domain is DSGVTQTPKHLITATGQRVTLRCSPRSGDLSVYWYQQSLDQGLQFLIQYYNGEERAKGNILERFSAQQFPDLHSELNLSSLELGDSALYFCASSLGQTNYGYTFGSGTRLTVV.

The chain employs TRBV27 and TRBJ2-1; 15 bases are a match to TRBD2. This CDR3 is built from 16 residues. Germline loops: CDR1 MNHEY, CDR2 SMNVEV (reference sequence). The ends lost 5 bases at V and 4 bases at J; junction bases unmatched: 3. As DNA, the CDR3 is TGTGCCAGCAGTCTTGGACTAGCGGGGGGGTACAATGAGCAGTTCTTC. Translation: CASSLGLAGGYNEQFF.

V is TRBV6-1 and J is TRBJ2-5; 9 bases map to TRBD1. The V and J ends lost 1 base and 2 bases, in that order; junction bases with no gene match: 5. The germline V gene has CDR1 MNHNS and CDR2 SASEGT. The CDR3 totals 16 residues. The CDR3 nucleotides read TGTGCCAGCAGTGAAGAGCCGGGACAGGGACAAGAGACCCAGTACTTC. Encoded protein: CASSEEPGQGQETQYF.

The V and J genes are TRBV11-3 and TRBJ2-5; D unclear. V shed 1 base and J shed 5 bases, with 8 bases lying between them. The CDR3 is 13 residues long. Germline V gives CDR1 SGHNT, CDR2 YENEEA. This chain's CDR3 is CASSLAARETQYF. Written as DNA, the CDR3 is TGTGCCAGCAGCTTAGCGGCTCGGGAGACCCAGTACTTC. The full variable domain, with the rest looked up from reference TRBV11-3 and TRBJ2-5, is EAGVVQSPRYKIIEKKQPVAFWCNPISGHNTLYWYLQNLGQGPELLIRYENEEAVDDSQLPKDRFSAERLKGVDSTLKIQPAELGDSAVYLCASSLAARETQYFGPGTRLLVL.